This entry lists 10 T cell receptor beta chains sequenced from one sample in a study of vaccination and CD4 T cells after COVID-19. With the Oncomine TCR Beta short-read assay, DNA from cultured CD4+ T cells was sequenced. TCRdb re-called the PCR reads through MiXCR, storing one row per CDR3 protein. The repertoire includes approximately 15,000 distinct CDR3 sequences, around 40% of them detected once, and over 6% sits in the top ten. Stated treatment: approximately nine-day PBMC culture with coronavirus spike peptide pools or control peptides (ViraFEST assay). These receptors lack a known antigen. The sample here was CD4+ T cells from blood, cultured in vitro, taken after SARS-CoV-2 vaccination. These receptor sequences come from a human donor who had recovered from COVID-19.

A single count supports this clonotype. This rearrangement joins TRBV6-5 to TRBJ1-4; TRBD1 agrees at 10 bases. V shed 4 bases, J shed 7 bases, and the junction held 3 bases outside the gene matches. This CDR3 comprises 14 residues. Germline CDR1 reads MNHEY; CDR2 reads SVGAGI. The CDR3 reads CASSSGTGVEKLFF. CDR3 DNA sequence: TGTGCCAGCAGTTCCGGGACAGGGGTTGAAAAACTGTTTTTT.

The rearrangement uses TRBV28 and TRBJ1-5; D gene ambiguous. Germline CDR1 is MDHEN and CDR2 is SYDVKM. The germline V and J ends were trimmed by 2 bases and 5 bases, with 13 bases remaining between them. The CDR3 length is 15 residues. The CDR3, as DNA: TGTGCCAGCAGTTTACGTTCCGGGAAACATCAGCCCCAGCATTTT. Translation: CASSLRSGKHQPQHF. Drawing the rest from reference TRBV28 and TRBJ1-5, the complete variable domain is DVKVTQSSRYLVKRTGEKVFLECVQDMDHENMFWYRQDPGLGLRLIYFSYDVKMKEKGDIPEGYSVSREKKERFSLILESASTNQTSMYLCASSLRSGKHQPQHFGDGTRLSIL.

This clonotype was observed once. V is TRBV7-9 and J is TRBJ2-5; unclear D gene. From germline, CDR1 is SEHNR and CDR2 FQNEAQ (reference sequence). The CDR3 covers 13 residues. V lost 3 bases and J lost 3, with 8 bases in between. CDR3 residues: CASSFFAKETQYF. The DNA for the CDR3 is TGTGCCAGCAGCTTCTTTGCGAAAGAGACCCAGTACTTC.

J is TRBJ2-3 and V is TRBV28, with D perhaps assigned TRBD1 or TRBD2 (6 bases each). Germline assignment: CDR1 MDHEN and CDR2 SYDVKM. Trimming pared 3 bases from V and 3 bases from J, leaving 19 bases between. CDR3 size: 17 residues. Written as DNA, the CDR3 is TGTGCCAGCAGTTTTTCCCCCGGGGGCGGTTGGACAGATACGCAGTATTTT. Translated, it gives CASSFSPGGGWTDTQYF.

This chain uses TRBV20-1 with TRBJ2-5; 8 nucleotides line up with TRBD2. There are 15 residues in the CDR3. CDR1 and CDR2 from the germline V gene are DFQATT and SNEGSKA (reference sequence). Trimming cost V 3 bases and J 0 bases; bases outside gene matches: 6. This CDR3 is CSASVASGYQETQYF. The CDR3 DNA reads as TGCAGTGCTAGTGTGGCTAGCGGGTACCAAGAGACCCAGTACTTC.

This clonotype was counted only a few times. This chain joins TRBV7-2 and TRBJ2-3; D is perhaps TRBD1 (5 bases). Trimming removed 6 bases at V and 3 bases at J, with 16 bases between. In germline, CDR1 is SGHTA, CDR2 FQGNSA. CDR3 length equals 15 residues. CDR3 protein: CASRDQGGGTDTQYF. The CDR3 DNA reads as TGTGCCAGCAGAGATCAGGGTGGTGGGACAGATACGCAGTATTTT.

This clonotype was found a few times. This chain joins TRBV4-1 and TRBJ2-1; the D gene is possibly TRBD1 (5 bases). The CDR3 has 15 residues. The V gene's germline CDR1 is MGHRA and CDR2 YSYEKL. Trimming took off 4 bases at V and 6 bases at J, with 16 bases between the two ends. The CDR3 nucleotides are TGCGCCAGCAGCCCCCCAACGTCAGGGTTCAATGAGCAGTTCTTC. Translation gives CASSPPTSGFNEQFF.

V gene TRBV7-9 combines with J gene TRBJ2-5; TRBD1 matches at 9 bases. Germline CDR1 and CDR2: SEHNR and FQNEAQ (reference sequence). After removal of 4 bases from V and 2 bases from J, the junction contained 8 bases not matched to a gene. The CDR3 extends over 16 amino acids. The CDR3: CASSSAGGQGQETQYF. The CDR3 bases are TGTGCCAGCAGCTCAGCGGGCGGACAGGGGCAAGAGACCCAGTACTTC.

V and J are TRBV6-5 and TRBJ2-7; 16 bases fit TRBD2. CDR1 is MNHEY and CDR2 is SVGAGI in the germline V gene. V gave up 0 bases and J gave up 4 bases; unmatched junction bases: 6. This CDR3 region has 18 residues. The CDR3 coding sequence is TGTGCCAGCAGTTACTCTCCGGGACTAGCGGGAGGGGGATACGAGCAGTACTTC. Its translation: CASSYSPGLAGGGYEQYF.

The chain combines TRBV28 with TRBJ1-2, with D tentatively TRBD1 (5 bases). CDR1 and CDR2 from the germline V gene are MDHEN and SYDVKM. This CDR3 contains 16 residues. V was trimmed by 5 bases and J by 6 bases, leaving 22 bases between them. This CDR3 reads CASSQLTRQGADGYTF. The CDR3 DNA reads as TGTGCCAGCAGTCAACTGACCCGCCAGGGAGCAGATGGCTACACCTTC.